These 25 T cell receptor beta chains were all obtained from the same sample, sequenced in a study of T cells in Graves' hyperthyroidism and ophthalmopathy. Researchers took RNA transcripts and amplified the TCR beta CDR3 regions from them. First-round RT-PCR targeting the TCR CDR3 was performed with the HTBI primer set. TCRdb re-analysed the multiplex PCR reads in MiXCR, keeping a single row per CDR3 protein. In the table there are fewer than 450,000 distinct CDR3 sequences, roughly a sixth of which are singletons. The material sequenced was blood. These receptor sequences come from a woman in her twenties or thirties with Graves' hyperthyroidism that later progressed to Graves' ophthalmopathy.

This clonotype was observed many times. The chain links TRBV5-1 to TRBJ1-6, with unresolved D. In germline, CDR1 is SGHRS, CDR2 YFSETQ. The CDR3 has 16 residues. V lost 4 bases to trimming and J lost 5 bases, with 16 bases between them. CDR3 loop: CASSHGFERDNSPLHF. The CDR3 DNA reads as TGCGCCAGCAGCCATGGTTTTGAGAGGGATAATTCACCCCTCCACTTT.

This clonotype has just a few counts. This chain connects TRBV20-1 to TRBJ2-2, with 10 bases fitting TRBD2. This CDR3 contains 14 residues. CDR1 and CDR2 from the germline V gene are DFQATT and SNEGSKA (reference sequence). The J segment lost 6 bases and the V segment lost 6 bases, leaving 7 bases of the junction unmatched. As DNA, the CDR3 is TGCAGTGCCCCAGAGCGGGGGGGAGCCGGGGAGCTGTTTTTT. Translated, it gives CSAPERGGAGELFF.

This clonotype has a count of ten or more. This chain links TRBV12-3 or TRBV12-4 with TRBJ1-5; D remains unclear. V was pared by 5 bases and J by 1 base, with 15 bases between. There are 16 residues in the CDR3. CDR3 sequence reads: CASSKTRLLSNQPQHF. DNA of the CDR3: TGTGCCAGCAGTAAAACAAGACTCTTGAGCAATCAGCCCCAGCATTTT.

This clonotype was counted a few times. Here the CDR3 DNA reads TGCGCCAGCAGCCAAGACGTATCACCCTATGGCTACACCTTC. Protein sequence: CASSQDVSPYGYTF. V and J are TRBV4-1 and TRBJ1-2; D unresolved. Germline V gene sequence: CDR1 MGHRA, CDR2 YSYEKL. The CDR3 length is 14 residues. Trimming shortened V by 0 bases and J by 4 bases, and 9 bases separated the two germline ends.

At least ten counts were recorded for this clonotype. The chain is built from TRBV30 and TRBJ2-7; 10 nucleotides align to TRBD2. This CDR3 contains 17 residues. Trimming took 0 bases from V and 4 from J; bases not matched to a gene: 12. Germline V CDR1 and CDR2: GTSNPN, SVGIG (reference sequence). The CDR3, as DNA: TGTGCCTGGAGTGTACAGGCTAGCGGGAGCCCGGTATACGAGCAGTACTTC. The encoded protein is CAWSVQASGSPVYEQYF.

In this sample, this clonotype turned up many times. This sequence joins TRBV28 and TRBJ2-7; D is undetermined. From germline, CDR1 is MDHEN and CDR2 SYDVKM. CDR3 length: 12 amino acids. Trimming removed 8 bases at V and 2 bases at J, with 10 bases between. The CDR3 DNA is TGTGCCAGCGGCTTGATGGCCTACGAGCAGTACTTC. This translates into CASGLMAYEQYF.

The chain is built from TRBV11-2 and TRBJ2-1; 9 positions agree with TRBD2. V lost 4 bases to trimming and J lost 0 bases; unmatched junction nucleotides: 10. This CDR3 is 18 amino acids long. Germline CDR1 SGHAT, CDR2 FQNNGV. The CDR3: CASSSYQGSGSSYNEQFF. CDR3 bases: TGTGCCAGCAGCTCCTACCAGGGTAGCGGGAGCTCCTACAATGAGCAGTTCTTC.

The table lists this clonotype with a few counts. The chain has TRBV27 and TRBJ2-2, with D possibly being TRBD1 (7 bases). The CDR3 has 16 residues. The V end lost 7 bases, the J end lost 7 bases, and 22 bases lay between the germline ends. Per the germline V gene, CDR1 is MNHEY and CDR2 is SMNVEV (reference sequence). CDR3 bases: TGTGCCAGCACCTTTTCAGGGGGAGGATACAGCGGGGAGCTGTTTTTT. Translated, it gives CASTFSGGGYSGELFF.

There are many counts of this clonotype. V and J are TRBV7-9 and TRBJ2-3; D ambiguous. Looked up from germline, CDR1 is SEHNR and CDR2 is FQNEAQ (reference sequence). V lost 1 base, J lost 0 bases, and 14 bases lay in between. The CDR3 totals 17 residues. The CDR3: CASSLGRTQRSTDTQYF. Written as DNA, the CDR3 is TGTGCCAGCAGCTTAGGTAGGACCCAGAGGAGCACAGATACGCAGTATTTT.

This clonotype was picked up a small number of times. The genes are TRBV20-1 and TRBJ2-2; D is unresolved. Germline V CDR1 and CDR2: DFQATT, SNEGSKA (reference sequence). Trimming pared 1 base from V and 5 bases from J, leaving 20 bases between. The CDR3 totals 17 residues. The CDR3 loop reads CSARVSMGIHNTGELFF. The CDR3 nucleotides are TGCAGTGCTAGAGTTAGTATGGGCATTCATAATACCGGGGAGCTGTTTTTT.

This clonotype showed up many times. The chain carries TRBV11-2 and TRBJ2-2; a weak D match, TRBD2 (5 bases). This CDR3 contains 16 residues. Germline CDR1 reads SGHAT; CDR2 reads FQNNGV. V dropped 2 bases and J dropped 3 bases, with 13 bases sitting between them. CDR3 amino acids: CASSLPEGADTGELFF. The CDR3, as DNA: TGTGCCAGCAGCTTACCAGAGGGAGCCGACACCGGGGAGCTGTTTTTT.

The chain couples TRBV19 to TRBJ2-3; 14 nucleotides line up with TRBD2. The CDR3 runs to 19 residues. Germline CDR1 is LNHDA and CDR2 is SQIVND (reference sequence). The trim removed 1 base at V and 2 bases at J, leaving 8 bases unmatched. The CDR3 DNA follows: TGTGCCAGTAGTATAGCTGGGACTAGCGGGAGCGACCCCACAGATACGCAGTATTTT. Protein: CASSIAGTSGSDPTDTQYF.

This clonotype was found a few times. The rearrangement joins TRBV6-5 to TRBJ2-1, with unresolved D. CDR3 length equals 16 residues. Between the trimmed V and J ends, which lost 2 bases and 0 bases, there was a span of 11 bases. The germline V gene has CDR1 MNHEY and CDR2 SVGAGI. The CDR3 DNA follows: TGTGCCAGCAGTTACGGCGAGTTCGGCTCCTACAATGAGCAGTTCTTC. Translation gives CASSYGEFGSYNEQFF.

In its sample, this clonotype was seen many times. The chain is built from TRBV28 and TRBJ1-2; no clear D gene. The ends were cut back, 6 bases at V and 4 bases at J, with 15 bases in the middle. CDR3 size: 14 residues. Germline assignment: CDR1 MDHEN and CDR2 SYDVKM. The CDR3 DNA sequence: TGTGCCAGCAGGGCAGGTGGGGAGGGCTATGGCTACACCTTC. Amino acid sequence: CASRAGGEGYGYTF.

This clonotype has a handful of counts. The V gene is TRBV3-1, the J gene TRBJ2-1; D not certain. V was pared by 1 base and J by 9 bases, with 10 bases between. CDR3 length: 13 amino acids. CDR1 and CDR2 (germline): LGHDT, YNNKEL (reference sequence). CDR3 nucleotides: TGTGCCAGCAGCCAAGGTGCGCTACCTGAGCAGTTCTTC. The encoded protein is CASSQGALPEQFF.

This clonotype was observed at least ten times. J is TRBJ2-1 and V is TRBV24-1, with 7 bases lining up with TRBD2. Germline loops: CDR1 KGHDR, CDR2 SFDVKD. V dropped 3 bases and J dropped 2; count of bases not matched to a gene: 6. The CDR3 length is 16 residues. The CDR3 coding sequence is TGTGCCACCAGTGATGACGAGCGGGGCGCCTACAATGAGCAGTTCTTC. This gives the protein CATSDDERGAYNEQFF.

Written as DNA, the CDR3 is TGTGCCAGCAGTTTCACCGGGGCCAGGGACGAGCAGTACTTC. Residues: CASSFTGARDEQYF. The V call is TRBV27, the J call TRBJ2-7, with D tentatively TRBD1 or TRBD2 (5 bases each). Germline V CDR1 and CDR2: MNHEY, SMNVEV (reference sequence). V lost 3 bases and J lost 5, with 14 bases in between. The CDR3 extends over 14 amino acids.

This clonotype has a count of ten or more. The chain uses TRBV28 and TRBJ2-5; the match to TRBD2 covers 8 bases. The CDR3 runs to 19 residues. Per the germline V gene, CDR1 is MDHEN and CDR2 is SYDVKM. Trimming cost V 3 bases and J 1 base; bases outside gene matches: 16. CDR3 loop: CASSFQVTSDTFLQETQYF. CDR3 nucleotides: TGTGCCAGCAGTTTTCAAGTGACTAGCGACACCTTCCTCCAAGAGACCCAGTACTTC.

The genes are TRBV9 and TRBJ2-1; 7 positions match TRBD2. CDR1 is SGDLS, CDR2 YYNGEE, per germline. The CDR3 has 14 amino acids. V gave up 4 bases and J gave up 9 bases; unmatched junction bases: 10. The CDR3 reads CASSFGLVGGEQFF. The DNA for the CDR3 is TGTGCCAGCAGCTTTGGACTAGTGGGTGGTGAGCAGTTCTTC.

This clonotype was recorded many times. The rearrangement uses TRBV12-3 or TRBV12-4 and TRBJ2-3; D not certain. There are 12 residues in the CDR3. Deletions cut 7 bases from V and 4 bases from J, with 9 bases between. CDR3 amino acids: CASTRVSDTQYF. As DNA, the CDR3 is TGTGCCAGCACCCGGGTATCAGATACGCAGTATTTT.

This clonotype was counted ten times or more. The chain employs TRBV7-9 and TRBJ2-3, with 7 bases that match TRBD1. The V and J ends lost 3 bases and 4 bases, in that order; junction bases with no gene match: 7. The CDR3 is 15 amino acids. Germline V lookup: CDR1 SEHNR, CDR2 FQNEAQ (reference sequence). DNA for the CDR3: TGTGCCAGCAGCTTCCCGACAGGGTTGCCAGATACGCAGTATTTT. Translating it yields CASSFPTGLPDTQYF. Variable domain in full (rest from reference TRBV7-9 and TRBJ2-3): DTGVSQNPRHKITKRGQNVTFRCDPISEHNRLYWYRQTLGQGPEFLTYFQNEAQLEKSRLLSDRFSAERPKGSFSTLEIQRTEQGDSAMYLCASSFPTGLPDTQYFGPGTRLTVL.

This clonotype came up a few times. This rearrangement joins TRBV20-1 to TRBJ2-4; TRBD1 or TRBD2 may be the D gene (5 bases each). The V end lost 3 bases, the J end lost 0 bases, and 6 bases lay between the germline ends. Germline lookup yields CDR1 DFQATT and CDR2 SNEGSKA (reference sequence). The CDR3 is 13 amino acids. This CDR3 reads CSARGVAKNIQYF. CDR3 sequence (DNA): TGCAGTGCTAGGGGGGTAGCCAAAAACATTCAGTACTTC.

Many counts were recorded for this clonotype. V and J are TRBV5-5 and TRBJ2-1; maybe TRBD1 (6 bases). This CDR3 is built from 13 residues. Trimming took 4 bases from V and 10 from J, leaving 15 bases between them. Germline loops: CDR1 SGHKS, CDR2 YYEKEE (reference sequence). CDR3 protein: CASSPLQGDEQFF. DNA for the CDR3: TGTGCCAGCAGCCCGCTACAGGGAGACGAGCAGTTCTTC.

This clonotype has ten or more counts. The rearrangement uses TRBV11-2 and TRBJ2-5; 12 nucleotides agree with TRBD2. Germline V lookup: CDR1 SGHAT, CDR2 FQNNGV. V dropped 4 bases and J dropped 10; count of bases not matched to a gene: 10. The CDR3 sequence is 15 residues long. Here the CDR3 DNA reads TGTGCCAGCAGCTCTAGACTAGCGGGGGCCCACCACCAGTACTTC. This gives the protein CASSSRLAGAHHQYF.

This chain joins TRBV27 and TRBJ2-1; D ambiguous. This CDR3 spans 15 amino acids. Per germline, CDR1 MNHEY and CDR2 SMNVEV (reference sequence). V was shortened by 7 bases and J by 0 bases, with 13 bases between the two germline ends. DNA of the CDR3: TGTGCCAGCACTTCCGACCTGAGCTCCTACAATGAGCAGTTCTTC. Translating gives CASTSDLSSYNEQFF.